The entry below describes one TCR beta chain. The antigen is not known. Described treatment: around 19 received Ad26.COV2.S at low or high dose, single or two shots; several received placebo; per-sample allocation not given. Sampling happened 63 days after the first vaccine or placebo injection. There are 15 residues in the CDR3. CDR1 SNHLY and CDR2 FYNNEI come from the germline V gene. Trimming removed 6 bases from V and 3 bases from J, with 17 bases in between. These data originate in a study of Ad26.COV2.S vaccination and SARS-CoV-2 variants. Study context: Intramuscularly, Ad26.COV2.S was given either once or twice, 56 days apart.

Findings and limits, study-wide: TCR breadth and depth estimates may have understated total T cell responses. After vaccination, substantial breadth of spike-specific CD8+ and CD4+ responses was reported.

Repertoires were generated with immunoSEQ multiplex PCR, while TCRdb's copy carries only in-frame clones and drops some. The table shows about 430,000 clones, with 80% to 95% occurring only once. Sequencing used peripheral blood, obtained in a trial of Ad26.COV2.S vaccine versus placebo. The chain is built from TRBV2 and TRBJ1-2; tentatively, D is TRBD1 (5 bases). The clonotype comes from a person between 18 and 65 years old who received the Ad26.COV2.S COVID-19 vaccine or a placebo. The CDR3 DNA is TGTGCCAGCAGGGCCGCAACAGGTTGGGACTATGGCTACACCTTC. This translates into CASRAATGWDYGYTF.